This entry lists 15 T cell receptor beta chains sequenced from one sample in a study of technical replicates of blood from a few donors. Only in-frame clones appear in the TCRdb table, and some are missing; sequencing was by immunoSEQ multiplex PCR. This table holds under 110,000 clones, nearly 96% found once. Sequenced: T cells isolated from PBMCs. Receptors originate from a human donor in good health.

The gene calls are TRBV7-8 and TRBJ1-1; TRBD1 matches at 8 bases. There are 14 residues in the CDR3. Germline V gives CDR1 SGHVS, CDR2 FQNEAQ. V lost 3 bases and J lost 3; bases outside the gene matches: 3. The CDR3 spells CASSFQGADTEAFF. CDR3 DNA: TGTGCCAGCAGCTTTCAGGGGGCGGACACTGAAGCTTTCTTT.

The rearrangement uses TRBV13 and TRBJ2-1, with unresolved D. V lost 8 bases, J lost 4 bases, and 21 bases lay in between. The CDR3 contains 16 residues. Per germline, CDR1 PRHDT and CDR2 FYEKMQ (reference sequence). This chain's CDR3 is CASADHSSTLYNEQFF. CDR3 coding DNA: TGTGCCAGCGCCGATCATTCGTCGACACTTTACAATGAGCAGTTCTTC.

The chain carries TRBV7-9 and TRBJ2-3; 8 bases are shared with TRBD2. Germline CDR1 SEHNR, CDR2 FQNEAQ (reference sequence). V was pared by 5 bases and J by 4 bases, with 17 bases of the junction left unmatched. The CDR3 is 18 amino acids. CDR3 in DNA: TGTGCCAGCAGCCTCCGGGGGTTTACCGGGGGGGCCCCAGATACGCAGTATTTT. Translating it yields CASSLRGFTGGAPDTQYF.

The V call is TRBV2, the J call TRBJ1-1, with a weak D call TRBD1 (6 bases). V was cut by 8 bases and J by 3 bases, with 16 bases left in between. CDR3 size: 14 residues. Germline-derived CDR1 and CDR2 are SNHLY and FYNNEI. Here the CDR3 reads CASSQQGSDTEAFF. DNA for the CDR3: TGTGCCAGCTCTCAACAGGGTAGCGACACTGAAGCTTTCTTT.

The chain has TRBV12-5 and TRBJ2-2; 9 nucleotides agree with TRBD1. CDR1 and CDR2 from the germline V gene are LGHNT and FRNRAP. The V gene end was trimmed by 6 bases and the J gene end by 4 bases; junction bases not matched to a gene: 3. CDR3 length: 14 amino acids. The CDR3 loop reads CASGRTGVTGELFF. The DNA for the CDR3 is TGTGCTAGTGGGAGGACAGGGGTCACCGGGGAGCTGTTTTTT.

The chain is built from TRBV4-1 and TRBJ2-5, with a tentative D call TRBD2 (6 bases). The CDR3 is 17 amino acids. V was trimmed by 1 base and J by 4 bases, leaving 19 bases between them. Germline V gene data show CDR1 as MGHRA and CDR2 as YSYEKL. The CDR3 reads CASSQGTTGTGPETQYF. In DNA form, the CDR3 reads TGCGCCAGCAGCCAAGGCACTACCGGGACTGGCCCAGAGACCCAGTACTTC.

The chain is built from TRBV7-9 and TRBJ1-2; the match to TRBD1 covers 12 bases. Trimming removed 5 bases from V and 8 bases from J; junction bases left unmatched: 6. This CDR3 comprises 14 residues. CDR1 and CDR2 from the germline V gene are SEHNR and FQNEAQ (reference sequence). As DNA, the CDR3 is TGTGCCAGCAGCCCGGGACAGGGGGCGTTCGGCTACACCTTC. Encoded protein: CASSPGQGAFGYTF.

This clone appeared a single time. The chain recombines TRBV7-6 with TRBJ2-7; perhaps TRBD2 as D (5 bases). The CDR3 length is 14 residues. V was clipped by 6 bases and J by 0 bases, with 12 bases between them. Looked up from germline, CDR1 is SGHVS and CDR2 is FNYEAQ. Here the CDR3 DNA reads TGTGCCAGCAGTTCCGGACTTGGCTCCTACGAGCAGTACTTC. It yields the protein CASSSGLGSYEQYF.

The chain uses TRBV5-8 and TRBJ2-7; D may be TRBD1 (6 bases). The V gene lost 4 bases and the J gene lost 6 bases, with 17 bases spanning the gap. In germline, CDR1 is SGHTS, CDR2 YDEGEE. This CDR3 region has 14 residues. The CDR3: CASSLPTGYSEQYF. CDR3 sequence (DNA): TGTGCCAGCAGCCTACCCACAGGGTATTCCGAGCAGTACTTC.

The chain combines TRBV18 with TRBJ2-3; D gene ambiguous. This CDR3 is built from 17 residues. The germline V and J ends were trimmed by 2 bases and 0 bases, with 15 bases remaining between them. Germline assignment: CDR1 KGHSH and CDR2 LQKENI. CDR3 in DNA: TGTGCCAGCTCACCATTCCTCCCCGAGTCAAGCACAGATACGCAGTATTTT. Translation gives CASSPFLPESSTDTQYF.

The chain employs TRBV5-5 and TRBJ1-4; possibly TRBD1 for D (6 bases). V was pared by 7 bases and J by 1 base, with 20 bases between. Germline V lookup: CDR1 SGHKS, CDR2 YYEKEE (reference sequence). The CDR3 totals 17 residues. The CDR3 nucleotides read TGTGCCAGCGGAGGACATGGGGGGGGCGAAACTAATGAAAAACTGTTTTTT. It specifies CASGGHGGGETNEKLFF.

V usage is TRBV12-2 and J usage is TRBJ2-5; the D call in the table, TRBD2, was not verified against the DNA. TRBV12-2 is shown as a pseudogene. CDR3 length: 17 amino acids. CDR3 in amino acids: CASRLEVLAGQKETQYF. CDR3 DNA: TGTGCAAGTCGCTTAGAGGTACTAGCGGGGCAAAAAGAGACCCAGTACTTC.

The chain uses TRBV27 and TRBJ1-1, with TRBD1 matching 8 bases. The CDR3 is made up of 15 amino acids. The V gene's germline CDR1 is MNHEY and CDR2 SMNVEV (reference sequence). V lost 8 bases and J lost 1; bases outside the gene matches: 9. As DNA, the CDR3 is TGTGCCAGCGCCCCCATCAGGGGGCAGAACACTGAAGCTTTCTTT. Amino acids: CASAPIRGQNTEAFF.

The genes are TRBV6-5 and TRBJ2-7, with TRBD1 matching over 7 bases. CDR3 length: 14 amino acids. The germline gives CDR1 MNHEY, CDR2 SVGAGI. V dropped 6 bases and J dropped 2; count of bases not matched to a gene: 7. CDR3 residues: CASSSPGGAYEQYF. CDR3 sequence (DNA): TGTGCCAGCAGCTCACCAGGGGGAGCCTACGAGCAGTACTTC.

The rearrangement joins TRBV5-1 to TRBJ2-2; D remains ambiguous. The CDR3 contains 14 residues. Germline CDR1 reads SGHRS; CDR2 reads YFSETQ. V was clipped by 2 bases and J by 5 bases, with 10 bases between them. CDR3: CASSFAFRTGELFF. The CDR3 DNA sequence: TGCGCCAGCAGCTTTGCGTTCCGGACCGGGGAGCTGTTTTTT.